This T cell receptor beta chain was sequenced in a study of blood T cell repertoires in COVID-19. Study at large: Specimens from acute and convalescent COVID-19 originated in the United States, Italy and Spain. PBMCs, B-cell-depleted T cells, or T cells provided the cDNA or gDNA that made up the material.

Original processing methods: Nucleated cell counts were estimated from reference gene primer amplification. TCRdb's copy holds only in-frame clones and misses some; the assay was immunoSEQ multiplex PCR. The D gene and trimming were derived from the DNA, and the V and J assignments and clone size from that table. This table holds hundreds of thousands of clones, 80% to 90% found once. Trimming pared 3 bases from V and 4 bases from J, leaving 21 bases between. In germline, CDR1 is KGHSH, CDR2 LQKENI. This CDR3 region has 17 residues. This clone came up once. The gene calls are TRBV18 and TRBJ1-1, with D maybe TRBD1 (5 bases). The origin of this receptor is a woman in her fifties or sixties with acute or convalescent COVID-19. Sequencing was done on a sample of peripheral blood. The CDR3 reads CASSPSVWRVRGTEAFF. The CDR3 coding sequence is TGTGCCAGCTCACCGTCAGTTTGGAGGGTAAGGGGCACTGAAGCTTTCTTT.